Listed below are T cell receptor beta chains from one sample, sequenced in a study of CD8+ T cells in alopecia areata. TCRdb's table, derived via immunoSEQ multiplex PCR, lists solely in-frame clones and lacks some. The sample shows more than 140,000 clones, approximately 90% of them seen only once. The specimen comprised CD8+ T cells sorted from blood, sampled at week 4, from a patient treated with tofacitinib. Receptors originate from a human donor with alopecia areata. Both conserved end residues are part of each CDR3. A clone size is listed for some rows: how often the clone was seen (once, few, many), or a class if it is expanded.

abundance	v_gene	CDR3aa
-	TRBV27	CASSFQRGQSSYNEQFF
-	TRBV19	CASSRTGGQPQHF
-	TRBV29-1	CSVGGGTYEQYF
-	TRBV7-9	CASSFAGATTYEQYF
-	TRBV5-6	CASSLRTSGTYEQYF
-	TRBV29-1	CSVEFAGVPYEQYF
-	TRBV30	CAWGATSDTDTQYF
-	TRBV27	CASSRGVGTEAFF
-	TRBV28	CATQFPGQRYNEQFF
-	TRBV4-2	CASSARDTLEYEQYF
-	TRBV4-1	CASSQEMGQGADEQYF
-	TRBV7-8	CASSSKVYNEQFF
-	TRBV7-9	CASSLAQEAQETQYF
-	TRBV6-5	CASSWDGEAFF
-	TRBV7-2	CASSLDAELQETQYF
-	TRBV6-5	CASSWTGADNEAFF
-	TRBV7-9	CASSLGMGVNEQFF
-	TRBV14	CASSQIGGGTTDTQYF
-	TRBV4-1	CASSQEGGLGMNTEAFF
few	TRBV29-1	CSVEDDGSPYNEQFF
once	TRBV7-9	CASSFTTGETQYF
-	TRBV30	CAWAYTGLNTEAFF
-	TRBV29-1	CSVEDLAGNTGELFF
-	TRBV5-4	CASSSLEYTGRDGYTF
-	TRBV4-1	CASSHGTGRNEQFF
once	TRBV10-3	CAISGATGERDEQYF
once	TRBV4-1	CASSQVGGNIQYF
-	TRBV29-1	CSVEDRTATGWEADTQYF
-	TRBV7-9	CASSRDNTEAFF
-	TRBV7-8	CASSSSLGGWSDTQYF
-	TRBV27	CASSSPLAGVGTQYF
-	TRBV27	CASSLLGEQFF
-	TRBV27	CASSLSGRGGTEAFF
-	TRBV29-1	CSVERGWTGELFF